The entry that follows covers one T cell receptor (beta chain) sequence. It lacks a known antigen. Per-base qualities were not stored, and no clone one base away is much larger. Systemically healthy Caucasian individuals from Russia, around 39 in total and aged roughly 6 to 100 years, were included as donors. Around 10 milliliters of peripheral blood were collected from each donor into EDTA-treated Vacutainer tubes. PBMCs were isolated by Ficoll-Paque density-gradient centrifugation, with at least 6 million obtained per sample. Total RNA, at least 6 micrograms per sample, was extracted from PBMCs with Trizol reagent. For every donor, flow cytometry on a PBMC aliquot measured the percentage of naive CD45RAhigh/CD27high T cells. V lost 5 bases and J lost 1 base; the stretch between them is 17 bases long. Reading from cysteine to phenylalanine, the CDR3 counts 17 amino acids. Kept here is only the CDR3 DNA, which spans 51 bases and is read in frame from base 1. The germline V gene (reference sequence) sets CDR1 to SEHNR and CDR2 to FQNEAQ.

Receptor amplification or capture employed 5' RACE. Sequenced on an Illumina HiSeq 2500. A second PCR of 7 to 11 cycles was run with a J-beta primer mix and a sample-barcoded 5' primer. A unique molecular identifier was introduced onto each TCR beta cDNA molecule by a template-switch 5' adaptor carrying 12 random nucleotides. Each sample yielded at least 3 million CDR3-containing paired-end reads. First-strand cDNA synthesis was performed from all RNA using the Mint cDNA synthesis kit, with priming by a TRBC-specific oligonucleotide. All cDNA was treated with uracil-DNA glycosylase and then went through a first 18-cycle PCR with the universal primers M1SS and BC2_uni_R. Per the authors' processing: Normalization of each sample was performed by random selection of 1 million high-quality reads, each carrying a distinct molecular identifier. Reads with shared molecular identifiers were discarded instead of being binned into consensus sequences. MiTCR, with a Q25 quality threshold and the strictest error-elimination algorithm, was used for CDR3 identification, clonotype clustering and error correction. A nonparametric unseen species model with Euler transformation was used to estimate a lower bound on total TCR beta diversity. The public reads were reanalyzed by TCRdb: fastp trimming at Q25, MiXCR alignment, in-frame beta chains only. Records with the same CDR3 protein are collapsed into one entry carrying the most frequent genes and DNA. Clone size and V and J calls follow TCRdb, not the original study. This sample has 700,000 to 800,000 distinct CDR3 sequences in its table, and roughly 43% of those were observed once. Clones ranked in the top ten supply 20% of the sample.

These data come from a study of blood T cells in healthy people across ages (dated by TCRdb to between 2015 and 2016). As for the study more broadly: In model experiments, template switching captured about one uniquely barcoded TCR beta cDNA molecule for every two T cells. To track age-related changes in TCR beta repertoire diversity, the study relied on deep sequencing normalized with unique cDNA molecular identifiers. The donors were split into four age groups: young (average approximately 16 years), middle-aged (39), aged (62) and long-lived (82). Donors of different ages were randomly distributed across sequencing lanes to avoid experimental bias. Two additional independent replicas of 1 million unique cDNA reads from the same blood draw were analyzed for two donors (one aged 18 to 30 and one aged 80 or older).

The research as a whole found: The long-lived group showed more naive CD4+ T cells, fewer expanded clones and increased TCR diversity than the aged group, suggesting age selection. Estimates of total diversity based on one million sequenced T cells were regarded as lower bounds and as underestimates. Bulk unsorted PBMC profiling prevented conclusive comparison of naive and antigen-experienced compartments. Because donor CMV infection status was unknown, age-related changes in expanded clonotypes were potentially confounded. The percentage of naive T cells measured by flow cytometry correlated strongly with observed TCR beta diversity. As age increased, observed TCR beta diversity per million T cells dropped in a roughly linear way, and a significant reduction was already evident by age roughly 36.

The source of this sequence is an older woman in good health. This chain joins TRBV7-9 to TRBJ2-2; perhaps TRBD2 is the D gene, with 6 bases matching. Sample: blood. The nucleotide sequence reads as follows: TGTGCCAGCAGCCACGGGGGTAGTCGGGAGAACACCGGGGAGCTGTTTTTT. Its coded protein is CASSHGGSRENTGELFF.